Described below is a single T cell receptor (beta chain) sequence and its context. The sorted Tregs were CD4+CD25+CD127-/low cells. TCRdb itself ran the 5' RACE reads through MiXCR, one entry per CDR3 protein. The table records approximately 60,000 distinct CDR3 sequences, roughly 20% of them present only once. V dropped 5 bases and J dropped 1 base, with 8 bases sitting between them. This CDR3 contains 13 residues. Germline CDR1 reads SGHAT; CDR2 reads FQNNGV. The source of this sequence is a female donor with breast cancer. The chain couples TRBV11-2 to TRBJ1-1; D call uncertain. The material sequenced was tumor-infiltrating Tregs sorted from the breast tumor. The CDR3 DNA sequence: TGTGCCAGCAGCCGACGACAGAACACTGAAGCTTTCTTT. Translated: CASSRRQNTEAFF.